Given below is one TCR beta chain in context. Its matching antigen is unknown. The data belong to a study of cytomegalovirus exposure and HLA in healthy donors. Overall study context: The 90 to 150 validation repertoires used a platform that matched the one used for the 550 to 800 first-cohort repertoires, as a later analysis reported. Findings and limits, study-wide: Rarity marked most TCR sequences, yet some public TCRs occurred in many donors. The study listed approximately 160 cytomegalovirus-associated TCR beta chains. CMV antigen specificity was confirmed in vitro for three CMV-associated chains.

Clones were read by immunoSEQ multiplex PCR, and TCRdb kept only the in-frame ones, dropping some. The sample carries fewer than 100,000 clones, about nine tenths recorded once. Germline V CDR1 and CDR2: LNHDA, SQIVND (reference sequence). The CDR3 has 16 residues. V was shortened by 3 bases and J by 4 bases, with 15 bases between the two germline ends. This TCR was recovered from a man aged 25-40 years in good health and CMV-seronegative. This chain connects TRBV19 to TRBJ1-4; a weak D match, TRBD1 (5 bases). Sequencing used PBMCs. This CDR3 is CASSMPRGLDNEKLFF. The CDR3 DNA sequence: TGTGCCAGTAGTATGCCGCGGGGGTTGGATAATGAAAAACTGTTTTTT.